The T cell receptor (beta chain) under discussion was sequenced for a study of blood T cells in healthy people across ages. The study, taken as a whole, reports: Correlation between TCR beta diversity and naive T cell percentage was strong. Older individuals had lower TCR beta diversity per million T cells (the decline was roughly linear).

Combining a sample-barcoded 5' primer with a J-beta primer mix, a second PCR ran for about 7 to 11 cycles. TCRdb itself ran the 5' RACE reads through MiXCR, one entry per CDR3 protein. The sample yields roughly 800,000 distinct CDR3 sequences, around a quarter seen once. This CDR3 is 13 amino acids long. Trimming stripped 3 bases from V and 3 bases from J, with 7 bases between. Germline lookup yields CDR1 KGHDR and CDR2 SFDVKD. This clonotype was seen a handful of times. The antigen is not known. This same sample was also part of a study on T cells of mothers and their children.

The V call is TRBV24-1, the J call TRBJ2-5; D is unresolved. The source material was blood. The receptor's source is a boy aged 5 to 17 in good health. The CDR3 DNA reads TGTGCCACCAGTGATGCTGGGGAAGAGACCCAGTACTTC. It specifies CATSDAGEETQYF.